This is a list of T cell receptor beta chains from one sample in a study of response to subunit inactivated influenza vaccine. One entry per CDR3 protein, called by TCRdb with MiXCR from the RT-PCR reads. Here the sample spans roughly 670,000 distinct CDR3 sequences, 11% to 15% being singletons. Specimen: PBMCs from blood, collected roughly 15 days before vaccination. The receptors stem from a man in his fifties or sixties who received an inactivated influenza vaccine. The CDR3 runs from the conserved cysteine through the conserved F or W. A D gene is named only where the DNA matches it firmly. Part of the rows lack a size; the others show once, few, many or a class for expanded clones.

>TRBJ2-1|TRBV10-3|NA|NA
CAIKRDGRLYNEQFF
TGTGCCATCAAAAGGGACGGACGGCTCTACAATGAGCAGTTCTTC
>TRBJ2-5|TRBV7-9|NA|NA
CASSFPVGYRGETQYF
TGTGCCAGCAGCTTCCCCGTGGGCTATCGAGGAGAGACCCAGTACTTC
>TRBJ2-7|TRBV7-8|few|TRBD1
CASSRTTGGLNYYEQYF
TGTGCCAGCAGCCGCACGACAGGGGGCTTGAACTACTACGAGCAGTACTTC
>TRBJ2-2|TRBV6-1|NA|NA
CASSVDRTADTGELFF
TGTGCCAGCAGTGTCGATAGGACAGCCGACACCGGGGAGCTGTTTTTT
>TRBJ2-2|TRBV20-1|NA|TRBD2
CSARVLAGDRDGELFF
TGCAGTGCTAGAGTACTAGCGGGAGATCGTGACGGGGAGCTGTTTTTT
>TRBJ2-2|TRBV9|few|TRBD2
CASSAGSGRMYAGELFF
TGTGCCAGCAGCGCGGGTAGCGGGAGGATGTATGCCGGGGAGCTGTTTTTT
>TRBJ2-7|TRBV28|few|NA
CASSPPRPGEQYF
TGTGCCAGCAGTCCTCCCCGACCGGGAGAGCAGTACTTC
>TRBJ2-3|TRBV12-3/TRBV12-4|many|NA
CASSTAGTDTQYF
TGTGCCAGCAGTACGGCGGGGACCGATACGCAGTATTTT
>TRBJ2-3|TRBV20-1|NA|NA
CSAALGSHTDTQYF
TGCAGTGCCGCGTTGGGATCACACACAGATACGCAGTATTTT
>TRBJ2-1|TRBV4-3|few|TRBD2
CASSHFPPGLAGGPLNEQFF
TGCGCCAGCAGCCATTTTCCCCCGGGACTAGCGGGAGGGCCTTTGAATGAGCAGTTCTTC
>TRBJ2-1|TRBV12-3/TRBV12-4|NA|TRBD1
CASSPTGDLYNEQFF
TGTGCCAGCAGCCCGACAGGGGACCTCTACAATGAGCAGTTCTTC
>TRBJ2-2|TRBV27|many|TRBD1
CASRQGVGELFF
TGTGCCAGCAGGCAGGGGGTTGGGGAGCTGTTTTTT
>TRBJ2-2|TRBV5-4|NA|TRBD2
CASSLAPGLAGHKWSGELFF
TGTGCCAGCAGCTTGGCCCCGGGACTAGCGGGGCACAAATGGTCCGGGGAGCTGTTTTTT
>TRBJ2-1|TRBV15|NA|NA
CATSRGAATAYNEQFF
TGTGCCACCAGCAGAGGGGCGGCGACCGCGTACAATGAGCAGTTCTTC
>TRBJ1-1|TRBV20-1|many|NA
CSANRDTEAFF
TGCAGTGCTAACAGGGACACTGAAGCTTTCTTT
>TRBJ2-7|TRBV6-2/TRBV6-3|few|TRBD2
CASKKGLAVDEQYF
TGTGCCAGCAAAAAGGGACTAGCGGTAGACGAGCAGTACTTC
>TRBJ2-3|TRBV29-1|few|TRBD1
CSASQGAKADTQYF
TGCAGCGCCTCACAGGGGGCTAAGGCAGATACGCAGTATTTT
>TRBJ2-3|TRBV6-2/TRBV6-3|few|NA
CASKGNTDTQYF
TGTGCCAGCAAGGGCAACACAGATACGCAGTATTTT
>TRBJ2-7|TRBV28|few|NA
CASSFQGLSSYEQYF
TGTGCCAGCAGTTTTCAGGGGCTGAGCTCCTACGAGCAGTACTTC
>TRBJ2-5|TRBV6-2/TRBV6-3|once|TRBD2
CASSLALGLAKETQYF
TGTGCCAGCAGCCTTGCCCTGGGACTAGCGAAAGAGACCCAGTACTTC
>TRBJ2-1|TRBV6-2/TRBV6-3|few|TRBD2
CASGGRVSYNEQFF
TGTGCCAGCGGCGGGAGAGTCTCCTACAATGAGCAGTTCTTC
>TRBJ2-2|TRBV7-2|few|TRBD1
CASSHRGSTGELFF
TGTGCCAGCAGCCACAGGGGTTCAACCGGGGAGCTGTTTTTT
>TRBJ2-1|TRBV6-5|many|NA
CASTRSYNEQFF
TGTGCCAGCACCCGAAGCTACAATGAGCAGTTCTTC
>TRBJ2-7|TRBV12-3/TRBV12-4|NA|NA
CASSPNSYEQSF
TGTGCCAGCAGCCCAAACTCCTACGAGCAGTCCTTC
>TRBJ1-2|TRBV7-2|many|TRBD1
CASSANTGTGGGYTF
TGTGCCAGCAGCGCAAACACCGGGACAGGGGGTGGCTACACCTTC
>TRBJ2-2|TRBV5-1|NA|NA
CASSLVGAATGELFF
TGCGCCAGCAGCTTGGTGGGGGCTGCCACCGGGGAGCTGTTTTTT
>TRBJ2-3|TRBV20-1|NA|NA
CSASTGARTDTQYF
TGCAGTGCTAGTACGGGGGCCCGGACAGATACGCAGTATTTT
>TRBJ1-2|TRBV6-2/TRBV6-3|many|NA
CASSPGGGYTF
TGTGCCAGCAGTCCCGGAGGGGGCTACACCTTC
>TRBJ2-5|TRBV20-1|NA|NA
CSANRGGLYLETQYF
TGCAGTGCGAACAGGGGGGGCCTGTACTTAGAGACCCAGTACTTC
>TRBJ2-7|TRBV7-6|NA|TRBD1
CASSGPRSRDRGNYEQYF
TGTGCCAGCAGCGGACCGAGAAGCCGGGACAGGGGGAACTACGAGCAGTACTTC
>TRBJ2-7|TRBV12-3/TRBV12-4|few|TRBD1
CASSVSGTGSEQYF
TGTGCCAGCAGCGTGTCCGGGACAGGGTCGGAGCAGTACTTC
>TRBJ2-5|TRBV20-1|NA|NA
CSARGSDLAQYF
TGCAGTGCTAGAGGGTCCGATCTCGCCCAGTACTTC
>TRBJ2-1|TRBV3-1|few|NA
CASSQMESSYNEQFF
TGTGCCAGCAGCCAAATGGAAAGCTCCTACAATGAGCAGTTCTTC
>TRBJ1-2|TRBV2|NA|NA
CASSEQGSNYGYTF
TGTGCCAGCAGTGAACAGGGATCCAACTATGGCTACACCTTC
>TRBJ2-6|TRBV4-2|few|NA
CASSQSQGSTGANVLTF
TGTGCCAGCAGCCAAAGCCAGGGAAGCACTGGGGCCAACGTCCTGACTTTC
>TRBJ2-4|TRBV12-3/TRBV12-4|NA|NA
CASTPGNRKNIQYF
TGTGCCAGCACCCCGGGGAACAGAAAAAACATTCAGTACTTC
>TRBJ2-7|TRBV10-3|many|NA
CAISRGSEQYF
TGTGCCATCAGCCGAGGGAGCGAGCAGTACTTC
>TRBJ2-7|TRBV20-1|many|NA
CSARDFRLGSYEQYF
TGCAGTGCTAGAGATTTTCGGCTCGGGTCCTACGAGCAGTACTTC
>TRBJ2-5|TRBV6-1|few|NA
CASSKEDGRPETQYF
TGTGCCAGCAGCAAGGAGGACGGGCGGCCAGAGACCCAGTACTTC